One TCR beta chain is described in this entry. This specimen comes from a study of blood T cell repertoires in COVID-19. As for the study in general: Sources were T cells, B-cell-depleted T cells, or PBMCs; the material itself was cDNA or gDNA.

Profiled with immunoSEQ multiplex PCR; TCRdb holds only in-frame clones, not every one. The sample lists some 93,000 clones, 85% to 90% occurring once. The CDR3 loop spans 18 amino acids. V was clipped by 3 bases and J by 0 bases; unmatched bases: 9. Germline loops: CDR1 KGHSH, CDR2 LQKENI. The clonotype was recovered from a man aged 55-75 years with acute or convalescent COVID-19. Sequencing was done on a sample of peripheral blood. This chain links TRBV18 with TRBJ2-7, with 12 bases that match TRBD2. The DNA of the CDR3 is TGTGCCAGCTCACCCTCTAGCGGGAGGGCCCGCTTCTCCTACGAGCAGTACTTC. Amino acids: CASSPSSGRARFSYEQYF.